Following are 12 T cell receptor delta chains from one sample sequenced in a study of gamma-delta T cells after stem cell transplantation. TCRdb reapplied CATT to the RT-PCR reads. There are 1,500 to 2,000 delta-chain clones in the sample; about 4.5% occur only once, and 30% to 40% lies in the top ten. The sample was gamma-delta T cells. The origin of the receptors is a human donor. It is not recorded whose cells these are; they may come from a transplant donor.

The rearrangement uses TRDV2 and TRDJ1; 8 nucleotides agree with TRDD3. Germline CDR1 and CDR2: GEAIGNYY and EKD. The V and J ends lost 4 bases and 2 bases, in that order; junction bases with no gene match: 8. This CDR3 comprises 15 residues. The CDR3 reads CACDLLGAPTDKLIF. CDR3 bases: TGTGCCTGTGATTTACTGGGGGCCCCTACCGATAAACTCATCTTT.

Turning to this clone: For this DNA, TCRdb reports the protein of a much larger clone, which diverges at residue 16, most likely from a read error; the protein presented here is translated directly from the DNA. The gene calls are TRDV2 and TRDJ1; 12 nucleotides agree with TRDD3. There are 18 residues in the CDR3. CDR1 is GEAIGNYY, CDR2 EKD, per germline. The CDR3 coding sequence is TGTGCCTGTGACATCGTACTGGGGGATACCCAGTACACCGATAAACCCATCTTT. Translation: CACDIVLGDTQYTDKPIF.

The sample holds a few counts of this clone. A far larger clone is a single base away, which makes a read error likely. Other DNA sequences from this sample encode an identical CDR3 as well. J is TRDJ3 and V is TRDV2; 9 positions match TRDD3. The V gene's germline CDR1 is GEAIGNYY and CDR2 EKD. V shed 1 base and J 0 bases; nucleotides not matched to a gene: 6. The CDR3 loop spans 19 amino acids. As DNA, the CDR3 is TGTGCCTGTGACACACTACTGGGGGACAGCTCCTGGGACACCCGACAGATGTTTTTC. Protein: CACDTLLGDSSWDTRQMFF.

Details on this clone: This DNA translates differently at residue 4 from the TCRdb protein, which is that of a much larger clone; a read error is likely, and the protein shown is the DNA's own translation. The chain uses TRDV2 and TRDJ1; TRDD3 aligns across 10 bases. Germline V lookup: CDR1 GEAIGNYY, CDR2 EKD. J gave up 0 bases and V 6 bases, and 12 bases lay outside the gene matches. The CDR3 totals 17 residues. DNA of the CDR3: TGTGCCTGTAAACCCCTGGGGGATAGAAGGGACACCGATAAACTCATCTTT. It yields the protein CACKPLGDRRDTDKLIF.

To note about this clone: Being one base from a much bigger clone, this may be a read error. The J gene is TRDJ1, the V gene TRDV2; tentative D call: TRDD3 (6 bases). V lost 3 bases to trimming and J lost 0 bases, with 13 bases between them. The CDR3 has 15 amino acids. Germline assignment: CDR1 GEAIGNYY and CDR2 EKD. CDR3 sequence reads: CACDSVGGNTDKLIF. Written as DNA, the CDR3 is TGTGCCTGTGACTCCGTGGGGGGTAACACCGATAAACTCATCTTT.

This clone came up a few times. The likely explanation is a read error, given a far larger clone one base away. The CDR3 sequence: CARDTVGGFDKLIF. The CDR3 DNA follows: TGTGCCCGTGACACGGTCGGAGGATTCGATAAACTCATCTTT. The rearrangement joins TRDV2 to TRDJ1; D remains unclear. CDR1 and CDR2 (germline): GEAIGNYY, EKD. The CDR3 length is 14 residues.

As regards this clone: Being one base from a much bigger clone, this may be a read error. The chain uses TRDV2 and TRDJ2, with TRDD3 matching over 8 bases. Trimming cost V 3 bases and J 0 bases; bases outside gene matches: 2. This CDR3 is 15 amino acids long. Germline assignment: CDR1 GEAIGNYY and CDR2 EKD. DNA of the CDR3: TGTGCCTGTGACGTACTGGGGGCTTTGACAGCACAACTCTTCTTT. This sequence encodes CACDVLGALTAQLFF.

By sample share, this clone is medium-sized. A much larger clone is a single base away; this may be a read error. The chain joins TRDV2 to TRDJ1; 8 bases are a match to TRDD3. The germline V gene encodes CDR1 GEAIGNYY and CDR2 EKD. The CDR3 is made up of 14 amino acids. The V and J ends lost 1 base and 5 bases, in that order; junction bases with no gene match: 5. The CDR3 DNA is TGTGCCTGTGACACGCTGGGGATACTGGATAAACTCATCTTT. It codes for CACDTLGILDKLIF.

This clone occurred a few times. The TCRdb record carries a much larger clone's protein, which differs from this DNA's translation at residue 15; a read error is the likely cause, and the protein listed here is the DNA translation. This sequence joins TRDV2 and TRDJ1, with 8 bases identical to TRDD3. The CDR3 runs to 17 residues. Germline V gene lookup returns CDR1 GEAIGNYY and CDR2 EKD. CDR3 DNA sequence: TGTGCCTGTGACACCGTCCGAGCTCTGGGGGACACCGATAAACCCATCTTT. This translates into CACDTVRALGDTDKPIF.

With respect to this clone: A far larger clone differs by one base, so this is likely a read error. Distinct nucleotide sequences in the sample also encode this CDR3. The chain has TRDV2 and TRDJ2, with 7 bases fitting TRDD3. CDR3 length: 21 amino acids. CDR1 and CDR2 from the germline V gene are GEAIGNYY and EKD. The CDR3 nucleotides read TGTGCCTGTGACACCTTGGGACTGGGGTCGTCCGTCGAACCTTTGACAGCACAGCTCTTCTTT. Translated: CACDTLGLGSSVEPLTAQLFF.

This clone was recorded once. This probably arose from a read error, given a far larger clone one base away. The chain joins TRDV2 to TRDJ1; maybe TRDD3 (7 bases). Trimming cost V 0 bases and J 0 bases, with 28 bases left between them. Germline V CDR1 and CDR2: GEAIGNYY, EKD. This CDR3 has 21 amino acids. The CDR3 nucleotides read TGTGCCTGTGACACCCTTTCCCCTCCTACTGTGGGATACTCGGACACCGATAAACTCATCTTT. Its protein product is CACDTLSPPTVGYSDTDKLIF.

As regards this clone: The junction departs from germline at one end; a sequencing error may be responsible. This chain uses TRDV2 with TRDJ3; no reliable D call. From germline, CDR1 is GEAIGNYY and CDR2 EKD. This CDR3 spans 18 amino acids. Here the CDR3 DNA reads TGTGCCTGTGACACCGTAGACCCTAGCTCCCGGGACACCCGACAGATGTTCTTC. This gives the protein CACDTVDPSSRDTRQMFF.